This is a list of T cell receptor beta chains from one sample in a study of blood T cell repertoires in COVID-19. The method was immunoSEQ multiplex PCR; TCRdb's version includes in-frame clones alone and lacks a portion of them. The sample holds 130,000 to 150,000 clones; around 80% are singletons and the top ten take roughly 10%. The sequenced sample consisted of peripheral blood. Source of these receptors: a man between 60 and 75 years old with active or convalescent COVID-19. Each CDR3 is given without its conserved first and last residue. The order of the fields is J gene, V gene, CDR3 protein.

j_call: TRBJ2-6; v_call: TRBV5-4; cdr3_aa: ASSSRNSGANVLT
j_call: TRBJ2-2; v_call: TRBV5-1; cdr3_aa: ASSLVTSDTGELF
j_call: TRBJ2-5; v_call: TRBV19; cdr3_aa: ASSIRSSGGPRSQETQY
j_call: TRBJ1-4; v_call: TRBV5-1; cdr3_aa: ASSLVTGTPTNEKLF
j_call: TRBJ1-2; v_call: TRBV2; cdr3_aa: ASSEERQGAFNYGYT
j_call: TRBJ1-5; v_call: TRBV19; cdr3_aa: ASNYGQGRQPQH
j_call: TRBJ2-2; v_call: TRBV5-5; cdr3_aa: ASSLQGANTGELF
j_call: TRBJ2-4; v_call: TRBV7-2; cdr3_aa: ASSPRDYQNIQY
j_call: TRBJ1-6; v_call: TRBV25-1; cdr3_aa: ASKRQENNSPLH
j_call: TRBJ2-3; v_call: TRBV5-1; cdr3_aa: ASSSSTDTQY
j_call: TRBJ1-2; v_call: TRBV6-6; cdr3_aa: ASSFTPNYGYT
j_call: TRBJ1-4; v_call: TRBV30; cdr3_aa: AWRSSGEKVF
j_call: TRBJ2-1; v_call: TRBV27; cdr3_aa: ASSHEQTNYNEQF
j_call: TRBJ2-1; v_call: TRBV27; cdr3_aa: ASSSGTGNNEQF
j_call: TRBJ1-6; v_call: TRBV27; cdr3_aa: ASSLTEYNSPLH
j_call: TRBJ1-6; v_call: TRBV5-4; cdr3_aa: ASSFQGYNSPLH
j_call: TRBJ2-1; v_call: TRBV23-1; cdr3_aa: ASSQKRSGRTPYNEQF
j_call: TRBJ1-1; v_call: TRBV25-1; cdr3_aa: ASSEYENFRVTEAF
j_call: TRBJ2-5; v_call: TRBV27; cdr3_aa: ASSRQGGETQY
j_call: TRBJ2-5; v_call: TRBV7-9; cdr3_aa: ASSTNRGEETQY